The 17 T cell receptor beta chains in this list originate from one sample, sequenced in a study of cytomegalovirus exposure and HLA in healthy donors. The study ran its PCR with 60 Vbeta and 13 Jbeta primers. The repertoire was sequenced with immunoSEQ multiplex PCR; TCRdb's copy has only in-frame clones and lacks some. Among 210,000 or so clones listed, 77% were seen once. Sequenced sample: PBMCs. The receptor source for this set is a woman aged 55-75 years in good health and CMV-seropositive.

This chain connects TRBV4-1 to TRBJ2-2; 9 positions agree with TRBD2. CDR1 and CDR2 (germline): MGHRA, YSYEKL. V lost 4 bases, J lost 5 bases, and 2 bases stayed unmatched. CDR3 length equals 14 residues. The CDR3 nucleotides are TGCGCCAGCAGCCCCCTAGCGGGAACCGGGGAGCTGTTTTTT. This translates into CASSPLAGTGELFF.

J is TRBJ1-4 and V is TRBV10-2; D ambiguous. CDR1 is WSHSY, CDR2 SAAADI, per germline. Deletions cut 7 bases from V and 8 bases from J, with 11 bases between. This CDR3 is built from 12 residues. CDR3 loop: CASMEGGEKLFF. CDR3 nucleotides: TGCGCCAGCATGGAGGGTGGGGAAAAACTGTTTTTT.

This chain uses TRBV4-1 with TRBJ2-1; 12 bases agree with TRBD2. The CDR3 sequence is 18 residues long. Germline CDR1 MGHRA, CDR2 YSYEKL. V lost 3 bases, J lost 2 bases, and 8 bases stayed unmatched. Written as DNA, the CDR3 is TGCGCCAGCAGCCAGCTAGCGGGAGGGCGGAGGACCTACAATGAGCAGTTCTTC. It codes for CASSQLAGGRRTYNEQFF.

The CDR3 loop is CASSAGTSGNNEQFF. The CDR3 DNA sequence: TGTGCCAGTAGTGCCGGGACTAGCGGAAACAATGAGCAGTTCTTC. The chain is built from TRBV19 and TRBJ2-1; the match to TRBD2 covers 11 bases. Germline V gene sequence: CDR1 LNHDA, CDR2 SQIVND (reference sequence). Trimming at V came to 5 bases and at J to 5 bases, leaving 5 bases not matched to a gene. CDR3 length: 15 residues. The entire variable domain, with the rest obtained from reference TRBV19 and TRBJ2-1, is as follows: DGGITQSPKYLFRKEGQNVTLSCEQNLNHDAMYWYRQDPGQGLRLIYYSQIVNDFQKGDIAEGYSVSREKKESFPLTVTSAQKNPTAFYLCASSAGTSGNNEQFFGPGTRLTVL.

CDR3 nucleotides: TGTGCCAGCTCACCAAGAGGGCGCACTGAAGCTTTCTTT. Translating it yields CASSPRGRTEAFF. The V gene is TRBV18, the J gene TRBJ1-1; D is unresolved. Looked up from germline, CDR1 is KGHSH and CDR2 is LQKENI. CDR3 length equals 13 residues. Trimming removed 2 bases at V and 4 bases at J, with 8 bases between.

The CDR3: CASSLSQASGETQYF. The DNA for the CDR3 is TGTGCCAGCAGCTTGAGCCAGGCGAGTGGGGAGACCCAGTACTTC. The gene calls are TRBV5-8 and TRBJ2-5; the D is unclear. The CDR3 spans 15 residues. Between the trimmed V and J ends, which lost 1 base and 5 bases, there was a span of 15 bases. Germline V lookup: CDR1 SGHTS, CDR2 YDEGEE.

The chain uses TRBV9 and TRBJ1-2, with D maybe TRBD1 (5 bases). The CDR3 is made up of 14 amino acids. Germline CDR1 is SGDLS and CDR2 is YYNGEE. Deletions cut 0 bases from V and 8 bases from J, with 14 bases between. The CDR3 loop is CASSVATREGGYTF. For the CDR3, the DNA is TGTGCCAGCAGCGTAGCTACGAGGGAGGGGGGCTACACCTTC.

This clone appeared a single time. The chain has TRBV6-1 and TRBJ2-7, with D perhaps TRBD1 (6 bases). Between the trimmed V and J ends, which lost 1 base and 6 bases, there was a span of 22 bases. CDR3 length equals 17 residues. Germline CDR1 MNHNS, CDR2 SASEGT. The CDR3 DNA sequence: TGTGCCAGCAGTGAAGGGCCCGCTTTGACAGGTCAAGGCGAGCAGTACTTC. It codes for CASSEGPALTGQGEQYF.

The rearrangement uses TRBV7-8 and TRBJ2-3, with a possible D match to TRBD2 (5 bases). Trimming pared 7 bases from V and 6 bases from J, leaving 8 bases between. The CDR3 runs to 11 residues. Germline values: CDR1 SGHVS, CDR2 FQNEAQ. Written as DNA, the CDR3 is TGTGCCAGCACGGGCGGGGATACGCAGTATTTT. Its translation is CASTGGDTQYF.

The chain is built from TRBV5-4 and TRBJ2-5; 16 bases align to TRBD2. V gave up 4 bases and J gave up 6 bases; unmatched junction bases: 9. Germline CDR1 and CDR2: SGHNT and YYREEE (reference sequence). CDR3 length: 17 amino acids. The DNA of the CDR3 is TGTGCCAGCAGCCCGGGGACTAGCGGGGGGGCCTTGAAGACCCAGTACTTC. This encodes CASSPGTSGGALKTQYF.

This clone was observed a single time. V gene TRBV27 combines with J gene TRBJ1-1; D is uncertain. The V gene lost 8 bases and the J gene lost 1 base, with 14 bases spanning the gap. Germline V gives CDR1 MNHEY, CDR2 SMNVEV (reference sequence). The CDR3 is 14 residues long. The CDR3 is CASRLRLQNTEAFF. The CDR3 DNA is TGTGCCAGCCGATTACGACTGCAGAACACTGAAGCTTTCTTT.

This sequence joins TRBV19 and TRBJ2-5; 8 bases fit TRBD2. V was pared by 4 bases and J by 5 bases, with 9 bases of the junction left unmatched. The length of the CDR3 is 15 residues. The V gene's germline CDR1 is LNHDA and CDR2 SQIVND (reference sequence). The CDR3: CASSKGREDLETQYF. CDR3 nucleotides: TGTGCCAGTAGTAAGGGGCGGGAGGACTTGGAGACCCAGTACTTC.

The chain couples TRBV7-9 to TRBJ1-2; 8 bases align to TRBD1. The V and J ends lost 5 bases and 1 base, in that order; junction bases with no gene match: 6. From germline, CDR1 is SEHNR and CDR2 FQNEAQ (reference sequence). This CDR3 has 15 amino acids. CDR3 protein: CASSPWDRINYGYTF. The CDR3 bases are TGTGCCAGCAGCCCTTGGGACAGGATTAACTATGGCTACACCTTC. The variable domain in full, with the rest retrieved from reference TRBV7-9 and TRBJ1-2, is DTGVSQNPRHKITKRGQNVTFRCDPISEHNRLYWYRQTLGQGPEFLTYFQNEAQLEKSRLLSDRFSAERPKGSFSTLEIQRTEQGDSAMYLCASSPWDRINYGYTFGSGTRLTVV.

The chain recombines TRBV30 with TRBJ1-2; D is possibly TRBD1 (6 bases). CDR1 and CDR2 (germline): GTSNPN, SVGIG (reference sequence). The germline V and J ends were trimmed by 1 base and 5 bases, with 11 bases remaining between them. This CDR3 contains 13 residues. The CDR3 coding sequence is TGTGCCTGGAGTGCAGGGGATGGATATGGCTACACCTTC. Translating it yields CAWSAGDGYGYTF.

The CDR3 nucleotides read TGCAGCGTTCCCGGACAGGGATCTCAGCCCCAGCATTTT. Translated, it gives CSVPGQGSQPQHF. The V call is TRBV29-1, the J call TRBJ1-5, with TRBD1 matching over 8 bases. Germline lookup yields CDR1 SQVTM and CDR2 ANQGSEA. V lost 5 bases and J lost 6; bases outside the gene matches: 6. This CDR3 spans 13 amino acids.

The V call is TRBV5-6, the J call TRBJ2-1; 15 bases line up with TRBD2. J lost 0 bases, V lost 0 bases, and 1 base had no gene match. Germline values: CDR1 SGHDT, CDR2 YYEEEE. The CDR3 extends over 18 amino acids. The DNA for the CDR3 is TGTGCCAGCAGCTTGGGGACTAGCGGGGGGGCCTCCTACAATGAGCAGTTCTTC. It encodes CASSLGTSGGASYNEQFF.

This chain links TRBV7-7 with TRBJ1-5; no reliable D call. Germline lookup yields CDR1 SSHAT and CDR2 FNYEAQ (reference sequence). The V and J ends lost 3 bases and 4 bases respectively, with 7 bases between them. This CDR3 is built from 13 residues. This CDR3 reads CASSLGRNQPQHF. The CDR3, as DNA: TGTGCCAGCAGCTTGGGCAGGAATCAGCCCCAGCATTTT. Supplemented by reference TRBV7-7 and TRBJ1-5, the full variable domain reads GAGVSQSPRYKVTKRGQDVTLRCDPISSHATLYWYQQALGQGPEFLTYFNYEAQPDKSGLPSDRFSAERPEGSISTLTIQRTEQRDSAMYRCASSLGRNQPQHFGDGTRLSIL.